These 9 T cell receptor beta chains were sequenced from one sample in a study of beta chain features in type 1 diabetes. Findings of the study overall: TCRB CDR3 length was moderately but significantly reduced in all four CD4+ subsets of Type 1 diabetes patients.

Expressed TCRB transcripts were sequenced because the entire RNA isolate underwent reverse transcription. Sequencing used immunoSEQ multiplex PCR; TCRdb keeps in-frame clones, though not all of them. The sample holds roughly 160,000 clones, roughly 8% seen once. Their antigen targets remain unknown. Sequencing input: central memory CD4+ T cells from blood. These receptors all come from a woman between 18 and 29 years old with type 1 diabetes.

There are a few counts of this clone. The CDR3: CASSLRQGLHGYTF. The CDR3 nucleotides read TGTGCCAGCAGCTTACGACAGGGGTTACATGGCTACACCTTC. This sequence joins TRBV7-2 and TRBJ1-2; 8 bases fit TRBD1. The germline gives CDR1 SGHTA, CDR2 FQGNSA. The J segment lost 6 bases and the V segment lost 2 bases, leaving 5 bases of the junction unmatched. The CDR3 has 14 residues. The complete variable domain, with remaining parts taken from reference TRBV7-2 and TRBJ1-2, reads GAGVSQSPSNKVTEKGKDVELRCDPISGHTALYWYRQSLGQGLEFLIYFQGNSAPDKSGLPSDRFSAERTGGSVSTLTIQRTQQEDSAVYLCASSLRQGLHGYTFGSGTRLTVV.

The chain couples TRBV25-1 to TRBJ1-1; the match to TRBD1 covers 10 bases. Per germline, CDR1 MGHDK and CDR2 SYGVNS. This CDR3 is built from 17 residues. J gave up 4 bases and V 6 bases, and 14 bases lay outside the gene matches. This chain's CDR3 is CASRPVLGDRGSTEAFF. DNA for the CDR3: TGTGCCAGCAGGCCGGTGCTCGGGGACAGGGGCAGCACTGAAGCTTTCTTT.

This clone was picked up a small number of times. CDR3 protein: CASSGLLRSYNEQFF. In DNA form, the CDR3 reads TGTGCCAGCAGTGGGTTGTTGCGGTCCTACAATGAGCAGTTCTTC. The genes are TRBV28 and TRBJ2-1; no reliable D call. V was cut by 5 bases and J by 1 base, with 12 bases left in between. This CDR3 has 15 amino acids. From germline, CDR1 is MDHEN and CDR2 SYDVKM.

This clone was counted at least ten times. The V and J genes are TRBV6-6 and TRBJ2-5; D call uncertain. The length of the CDR3 is 11 residues. V lost 5 bases, J lost 5 bases, and 6 bases lay in between. Germline CDR1 and CDR2: MNHNY and SVGAGI (reference sequence). CDR3 bases: TGTGCCAGCAGTCGGTCGGAGACCCAGTACTTC. Residues: CASSRSETQYF.

This clone showed up just a few times. V is TRBV5-4 and J is TRBJ2-1; D is perhaps TRBD1 (6 bases). The germline V and J ends were trimmed by 0 bases and 1 base, with 17 bases remaining between them. Germline V CDR1 and CDR2: SGHNT, YYREEE (reference sequence). The CDR3 contains 18 residues. This CDR3 is CASSLVQGPFGSYNEQFF. CDR3 coding DNA: TGTGCCAGCAGCTTGGTACAGGGTCCCTTTGGGTCCTACAATGAGCAGTTCTTC.

This clone was seen more than once but under ten times. The genes are TRBV4-3 and TRBJ2-7; D possibly corresponds to TRBD1 (5 bases). CDR3 length: 16 residues. Looked up from germline, CDR1 is LGHNA and CDR2 is YSLEER. The ends were cut back, 3 bases at V and 3 bases at J, with 18 bases in the middle. Here the CDR3 reads CASSQVRVRDVYEQYF. The CDR3 DNA reads as TGCGCCAGCAGCCAGGTCAGGGTTAGGGATGTCTACGAGCAGTACTTC.

The chain links TRBV28 to TRBJ2-1; 10 nucleotides line up with TRBD1. Trimming at V came to 7 bases and at J to 4 bases, leaving 7 bases not matched to a gene. Germline lookup yields CDR1 MDHEN and CDR2 SYDVKM. There are 15 residues in the CDR3. CDR3 sequence reads: CASKFGDRGYNEQFF. Here the CDR3 DNA reads TGTGCCAGCAAGTTCGGGGACAGGGGTTACAATGAGCAGTTCTTC.

A few counts support this clone. This chain uses TRBV2 with TRBJ1-1, with D uncertain. The germline V gene encodes CDR1 SNHLY and CDR2 FYNNEI. Trimming removed 7 bases from V and 6 bases from J, with 12 bases in between. This CDR3 comprises 12 residues. CDR3: CASKDSLAEAFF. CDR3 DNA: TGTGCCAGCAAGGACTCATTAGCTGAAGCTTTCTTT.

This clone came up a few times. This sequence joins TRBV10-2 and TRBJ2-3; 8 bases fit TRBD2. The CDR3 has 13 amino acids. V gave up 7 bases and J gave up 7 bases; unmatched junction bases: 7. CDR1 is WSHSY and CDR2 is SAAADI in the germline V gene. This CDR3 is CASITGGDHTQYF. CDR3 DNA sequence: TGCGCCAGCATCACGGGGGGGGACCATACGCAGTATTTT.